This is a list of T cell receptor beta chains from one sample in a study of blood T cell repertoires in COVID-19. Repertoires were generated with immunoSEQ multiplex PCR, while TCRdb's copy carries only in-frame clones and drops some. Among about 350,000 clones, roughly 87% were seen once, and the ten largest hold approximately 9.3%. Sequenced material: peripheral blood. All receptors come from a man under 40 with COVID-19, enrolled during active disease. The CDR3 runs from the conserved cysteine through the conserved F or W. A D gene is named only where the DNA matches it firmly. Clone size is stated in some rows and not others, as once, few, many or a class when expanded.

j_call v_call d_call cdr3_length clone_size cdr3_nt cdr3_aa
TRBJ2-1 TRBV28 TRBD2 15 NA TGTGCTTCTGGACTAGCGGGAGCAATCTACAATGAGCAGTTCTTC CASGLAGAIYNEQFF
TRBJ2-7 TRBV5-4 TRBD1 15 NA TGTGCCAGCACCTCAGTAGACAGGGGCGCCTACGAGCAGTACTTC CASTSVDRGAYEQYF
TRBJ1-6 TRBV23-1 NA 17 NA TGCGCCAGCGCCCACCGGGGCAGCGGGGATTATAATTCACCCCTCCACTTT CASAHRGSGDYNSPLHF
TRBJ2-5 TRBV5-4 NA 14 NA TGTGCCAGCAGCTTGAACGCGTACCAAGAGACCCAGTACTTC CASSLNAYQETQYF
TRBJ1-2 TRBV4-3 NA 15 NA TGCGCCAGCAGCCAAGTCGGGCAGGGCGCCTATGGCTACACCTTC CASSQVGQGAYGYTF
TRBJ2-1 TRBV11-2 TRBD2 15 NA TGTGCCAGCAGCCGCGGGGGGATAAACCACAATGAGCAGTTCTTC CASSRGGINHNEQFF
TRBJ2-4 TRBV4-3 TRBD1 14 NA TGCGCCAGCAGCCAAGGGACAGGGGACCGCATTCAGTACTTC CASSQGTGDRIQYF
TRBJ2-3 TRBV7-2 TRBD1 15 NA TGTGCCAGCAGCCTGCAGGGGGCGTCCCGCCGGGGGCAGTATTTT CASSLQGASRRGQYF
TRBJ1-4 TRBV28 TRBD1 15 NA TGTGCCAGCAGCCGACCGGGACAGGGGCATGAAAAACTGTTTTTT CASSRPGQGHEKLFF
TRBJ1-2 TRBV19 TRBD1 16 NA TGTGCCAGTAGAGCCCAGGGGGCGCCAGGTCATGGTGGCTACACCTTC CASRAQGAPGHGGYTF
TRBJ2-5 TRBV12-3/TRBV12-4 NA 13 many TGTGCCAGCAGTTTTCCCCCCGCGGAGACCCAGTACTTC CASSFPPAETQYF
TRBJ1-2 TRBV19 TRBD1 17 NA TGTGCCAGTAGTATTTACCCTCCACGGACAGGGTCTATAGGCTACACCTTC CASSIYPPRTGSIGYTF
TRBJ2-1 TRBV28 NA 14 NA TGTGCCAGCAGTTTAGGGCAGATATACAATGAGCAGTTCTTC CASSLGQIYNEQFF
TRBJ2-7 TRBV29-1 TRBD2 16 NA TGCAGCGTTGAGAAGCTAGCGGGGGCCGCATCCTACGAGCAGTACTTC CSVEKLAGAASYEQYF
TRBJ2-5 TRBV7-3 TRBD2 17 NA TGTGCCAGCATCCTCCCGGGCGGAGCGGGGGCCTCAGAGACCCAGTACTTC CASILPGGAGASETQYF
TRBJ2-7 TRBV27 TRBD1 14 NA TGTGCCAGCAGTTTGACAGGGGACCCCTACGAGCAGTACTTC CASSLTGDPYEQYF